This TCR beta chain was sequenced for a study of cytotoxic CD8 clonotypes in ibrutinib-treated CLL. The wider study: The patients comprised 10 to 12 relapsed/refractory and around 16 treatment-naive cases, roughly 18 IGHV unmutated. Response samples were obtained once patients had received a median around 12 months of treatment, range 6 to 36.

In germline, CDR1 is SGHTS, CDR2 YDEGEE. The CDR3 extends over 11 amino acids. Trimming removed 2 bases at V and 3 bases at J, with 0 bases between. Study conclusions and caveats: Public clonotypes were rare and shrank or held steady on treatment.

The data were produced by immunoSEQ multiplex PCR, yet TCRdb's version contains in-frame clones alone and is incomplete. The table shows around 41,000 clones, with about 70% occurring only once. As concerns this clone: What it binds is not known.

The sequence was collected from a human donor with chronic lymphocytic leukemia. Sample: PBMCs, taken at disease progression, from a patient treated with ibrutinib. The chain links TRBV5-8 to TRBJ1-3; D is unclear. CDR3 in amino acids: CASSFGNTIYF. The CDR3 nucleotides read TGTGCCAGCAGCTTTGGAAACACCATATATTTT.